This T cell receptor (beta chain) was observed in a study of T cells after yellow fever vaccination. Study-wide results and caveats: Post-booster repertoires contained most primary-vaccination clones again (about 95% CD4, 85% to 90% CD8).

TCRdb re-called the 5' RACE reads with MiXCR, one entry per CDR3 protein. The profile shows approximately 150,000 distinct CDR3 sequences, 7.7% of them singletons. The CDR3 extends over 16 amino acids. J lost 7 bases, V lost 5 bases, and 10 bases had no gene match. Germline V gene lookup returns CDR1 KGHSH and CDR2 LQKENI. This clonotype was counted many times. The antigen remains undetermined. The sequencing used CD4+ T cells sorted from PBMCs, collected 5 days after the yellow fever booster vaccination. The origin of this receptor is a man aged 25-40 years who received the YFV17D yellow fever vaccine. This chain connects TRBV18 to TRBJ2-1, with TRBD2 matching 11 bases. CDR3 protein: CASSDRLAGSENEQFF. The CDR3 DNA follows: TGTGCCAGCTCAGACAGACTAGCGGGGTCTGAGAATGAGCAGTTCTTC. Variable domain in full (rest from reference TRBV18 and TRBJ2-1): NAGVMQNPRHLVRRRGQEARLRCSPMKGHSHVYWYRQLPEEGLKFMVYLQKENIIDESGMPKERFSAEFPKEGPSILRIQQVVRGDSAAYFCASSDRLAGSENEQFFGPGTRLTVL.